A single sample gave rise to the 6 T cell receptor beta chains below, sequenced in a study of regulatory dendritic cells for organ transplantation. Clones were sequenced by immunoSEQ multiplex PCR, and TCRdb holds only the in-frame ones, with some missing. The sample holds around 20,000 clones, 70% to 90% seen once. These TCRs are of unknown antigen specificity. Allogeneic regulatory or mature dendritic cells were co-cultured for roughly five days with CFSE-labeled sorted T cells at 1:10. The specimen was naive CD4+ T cells from blood cultured with regulatory dendritic cells. The subset denotes: CD45RA+ naive T cells. The receptor source for this set is a human donor in good health.

This rearrangement joins TRBV4-1 to TRBJ2-7; 11 positions agree with TRBD2. After removal of 5 bases from V and 4 bases from J, the junction contained 4 bases not matched to a gene. This CDR3 spans 14 amino acids. Germline assignment: CDR1 MGHRA and CDR2 YSYEKL. The CDR3 DNA reads as TGCGCCAGCAGCGAGGGACTAGCGGTGTACGAGCAGTACTTC. This codes for CASSEGLAVYEQYF.

This clone has just a few counts. The chain employs TRBV20-1 and TRBJ1-1; D is uncertain. The CDR3 is 11 amino acids. The germline V gene has CDR1 DFQATT and CDR2 SNEGSKA (reference sequence). Trimming left V 7 bases short and J 0 bases short, with 6 bases between. The CDR3 spells CSVRLNTEAFF. The CDR3 DNA reads as TGCAGTGTCAGATTGAACACTGAAGCTTTCTTT.

This rearrangement joins TRBV7-9 to TRBJ1-2; D gene ambiguous. CDR1 and CDR2 (germline): SEHNR, FQNEAQ (reference sequence). Trimming pared 1 base from V and 4 bases from J, leaving 7 bases between. The CDR3 covers 13 residues. CDR3 protein: CASSLVFSYGYTF. The DNA of the CDR3 is TGTGCCAGCAGCTTAGTTTTTTCCTATGGCTACACCTTC.

V and J are TRBV28 and TRBJ2-1, with 11 bases that match TRBD2. The CDR3 runs 13 residues. Trimming cost V 4 bases and J 12 bases; bases outside gene matches: 5. Looked up from germline, CDR1 is MDHEN and CDR2 is SYDVKM. The CDR3 DNA reads TGTGCCAGCAGTTCGGGACTAGCGGTAGGGCAGTTCTTC. Translating it yields CASSSGLAVGQFF. The full variable domain, its missing parts supplied by reference TRBV28 and TRBJ2-1, is DVKVTQSSRYLVKRTGEKVFLECVQDMDHENMFWYRQDPGLGLRLIYFSYDVKMKEKGDIPEGYSVSREKKERFSLILESASTNQTSMYLCASSSGLAVGQFFGPGTRLTVL.

This chain joins TRBV7-2 and TRBJ1-4; D not resolved. V was clipped by 1 base and J by 0 bases, with 3 bases between them. The CDR3 loop spans 14 amino acids. Germline CDR1 SGHTA, CDR2 FQGNSA. Here the CDR3 DNA reads TGTGCCAGCAGCTTAGGGACAACTAATGAAAAACTGTTTTTT. Encoded protein: CASSLGTTNEKLFF.

This clone appeared once. The V and J genes are TRBV10-3 and TRBJ1-6; D call uncertain. This CDR3 is 13 amino acids long. CDR1 is ENHRY and CDR2 is SYGVKD in the germline V gene. Trimming stripped 5 bases from V and 3 bases from J, with 5 bases between. CDR3 bases: TGTGCCATCAGTACCGACTATAATTCACCCCTCCACTTT. Translation: CAISTDYNSPLHF.